One and the same sample provided the 2 T cell receptor beta chains below, sequenced in a study of circulating CD8 cells and anti-PD-1 response in melanoma. Live CD3+CD8+TCRalphabeta+ cells were sorted into four subsets by PD-1 and/or TIGIT. Each library started from approximately 14 ng of total RNA using the QIAseq Immune Repertoire TCR panel. Using its own MiXCR run on the reads, TCRdb lists one record per CDR3 protein. This table holds approximately 400 distinct CDR3 sequences, 6% to 6.5% found once. The sequences come from CD8+ T cells from PBMCs, collected at baseline or after one month of anti-PD-1 therapy (not recorded which). These TCRs come from a human donor with melanoma.

By share, this clonotype ranks as large. The chain uses TRBV3-1 and TRBJ2-3; 7 bases fit TRBD2. CDR3 length: 16 residues. V lost 4 bases, J lost 0 bases, and 7 bases stayed unmatched. Germline CDR1 and CDR2: LGHDT and YNNKEL (reference sequence). The CDR3 spells CASSPMAGVSTDTQYF. CDR3 bases: TGTGCCAGCAGCCCCATGGCGGGGGTTAGCACAGATACGCAGTATTTT.

By sample fraction, this clonotype is medium-sized. The chain is built from TRBV20-1 and TRBJ2-2; 12 bases agree with TRBD2. The CDR3 length is 18 residues. Germline CDR1 reads DFQATT; CDR2 reads SNEGSKA (reference sequence). Germline trimming cut 2 bases from V and 6 bases from J; bases unmatched to any gene: 13. The CDR3 DNA reads as TGCAGTGCTAGATCCACCGACGGGCTAGCGGGAGGGGCCGGGGAGCTGTTTTTT. Its translation is CSARSTDGLAGGAGELFF.